Listed below are T cell receptor beta chains from one sample, sequenced in a study of OX40 agonist ivuxolimab in advanced cancers. Measured with immunoSEQ multiplex PCR; TCRdb has only the in-frame clones, and not every one. Of about 70,000 clones detected, almost 90% appear once; the ten largest clones hold roughly 2.4%. This specimen was CD4+ or CD8+ T cells sorted from blood, taken in a trial of the OX40 agonist ivuxolimab. The receptors originated from an adult with an advanced solid tumor such as melanoma, head and neck, liver or kidney cancer. Each CDR3 is given with its conserved first and last residue. Each record gives: V gene, clone size, D gene, J gene, CDR3 protein, CDR3 DNA. The D gene is left open where the match is weak. Not every row has a clone size; where given, it reads once, few, many or a size class.

V: TRBV9
size: -
D: -
J: TRBJ2-1
CDR3: CASSAVGNEQFF
DNA: TGTGCCAGCAGCGCGGTCGGGAATGAGCAGTTCTTC

V: TRBV9
size: -
D: -
J: TRBJ2-6
CDR3: CASSPSSAGANVLTF
DNA: TGTGCCAGCAGCCCCTCCAGTGCTGGGGCCAACGTCCTGACTTTC

V: TRBV6-1
size: -
D: -
J: TRBJ1-1
CDR3: CASSEAQVDEAFF
DNA: TGTGCCAGCAGTGAAGCGCAGGTAGATGAAGCTTTCTTT

V: TRBV27
size: -
D: -
J: TRBJ2-1
CDR3: CASISTNSYNEQFF
DNA: TGTGCCTCCATTAGCACCAACTCCTACAATGAGCAGTTCTTC

V: TRBV5-8
size: once
D: -
J: TRBJ2-2
CDR3: CASSPQGSNTGELFF
DNA: TGTGCCAGCAGCCCACAGGGATCGAACACCGGGGAGCTGTTTTTT

V: TRBV2
size: medium-sized
D: -
J: TRBJ1-1
CDR3: CASSAWERAFF
DNA: TGTGCCAGCAGTGCCTGGGAACGAGCTTTCTTT

V: TRBV28
size: -
D: -
J: TRBJ1-5
CDR3: CASSLRSGASNQPQHF
DNA: TGTGCCAGCAGTTTACGGTCAGGGGCTAGCAATCAGCCCCAGCATTTT

V: TRBV11-2
size: -
D: -
J: TRBJ1-6
CDR3: CASSFGGTDSPLHF
DNA: TGTGCCAGCAGCTTCGGGGGCACTGATTCACCCCTCCACTTT

V: TRBV5-1
size: -
D: TRBD2
J: TRBJ2-5
CDR3: CASSLEGSGGAETQYF
DNA: TGCGCCAGCAGCTTGGAGGGAAGCGGGGGTGCGGAGACCCAGTACTTC

V: TRBV10-3
size: -
D: TRBD1
J: TRBJ2-2
CDR3: CAISDHPGQGPNTGELFF
DNA: TGTGCCATCAGTGACCATCCGGGACAGGGCCCGAACACCGGGGAGCTGTTTTTT

V: TRBV18
size: -
D: -
J: TRBJ2-3
CDR3: CASQDRSTDTQYF
DNA: TGTGCCAGCCAGGACAGATCCACAGATACGCAGTATTTT

V: TRBV7-9
size: few
D: -
J: TRBJ2-5
CDR3: CASSLETQYF
DNA: TGTGCCAGCAGCTTAGAGACCCAGTACTTC

V: TRBV5-1
size: once
D: -
J: TRBJ1-1
CDR3: CASSLVVGADTEAFF
DNA: TGCGCCAGCAGCTTGGTTGTTGGAGCGGACACTGAAGCTTTCTTT

V: TRBV5-6
size: -
D: TRBD2
J: TRBJ2-4
CDR3: CASSPLGGVIQYF
DNA: TGTGCCAGCAGCCCCCTGGGGGGGGTCATTCAGTACTTC

V: TRBV10-3
size: -
D: TRBD1
J: TRBJ1-2
CDR3: CAISESRGTDPSDYGYTF
DNA: TGTGCCATCAGTGAGTCCCGAGGGACAGACCCCTCGGACTATGGCTACACCTTC

V: TRBV28
size: -
D: -
J: TRBJ1-1
CDR3: CASSGAVTEAFF
DNA: TGTGCCAGCTCTGGGGCTGTCACTGAAGCTTTCTTT

V: TRBV5-1
size: once
D: TRBD2
J: TRBJ2-7
CDR3: CASSLAPTSGRGGSEQYF
DNA: TGCGCCAGCAGCTTGGCTCCGACTAGCGGGAGGGGTGGATCCGAGCAGTACTTC

V: TRBV4-2
size: -
D: TRBD1
J: TRBJ1-4
CDR3: CASSQPPTGVNNEKLFF
DNA: TGTGCCAGCAGCCAACCTCCCACAGGGGTCAATAATGAAAAACTGTTTTTT

V: TRBV15
size: -
D: TRBD1
J: TRBJ2-3
CDR3: CATSRVGQGLDTQYF
DNA: TGTGCCACCAGCAGAGTGGGACAGGGGCTGGATACGCAGTATTTT

V: TRBV7-2
size: -
D: -
J: TRBJ1-3
CDR3: CASSLITGTGNTIYF
DNA: TGTGCCAGCAGCTTAATAACAGGGACTGGAAACACCATATATTTT

V: TRBV9
size: -
D: -
J: TRBJ1-2
CDR3: CASSVVGGRSFEGYTF
DNA: TGTGCCAGCAGCGTAGTCGGGGGACGGTCCTTTGAGGGCTACACCTTC

V: TRBV10-1
size: -
D: -
J: TRBJ2-7
CDR3: CASSESGSHEQHF
DNA: TGCGCCAGCAGTGAGTCTGGGTCCCACGAGCAGCACTTC

V: TRBV11-2
size: -
D: -
J: TRBJ2-1
CDR3: CASSLATGILGGEQFF
DNA: TGTGCCAGCAGCTTAGCAACGGGGATCCTCGGAGGTGAGCAGTTCTTC

V: TRBV6-5
size: -
D: TRBD1
J: TRBJ2-7
CDR3: CASRTGSVQYF
DNA: TGTGCCAGCAGGACAGGGAGTGTGCAGTACTTC

V: TRBV5-6
size: -
D: -
J: TRBJ2-2
CDR3: CASSATGSWTGELFF
DNA: TGTGCCAGCAGCGCTACAGGGTCTTGGACCGGGGAGCTGTTTTTT

V: TRBV19
size: -
D: -
J: TRBJ2-2
CDR3: CASSIRLLNTGELFF
DNA: TGTGCCAGTAGTATTAGACTACTGAACACCGGGGAGCTGTTTTTT

V: TRBV7-2
size: -
D: -
J: TRBJ1-1
CDR3: CASSLGGTNTEAFF
DNA: TGTGCCAGCAGCTTAGGTGGCACGAACACTGAAGCTTTCTTT

V: TRBV4-2
size: -
D: TRBD2
J: TRBJ2-1
CDR3: CASSQDQRGAYNEQFF
DNA: TGTGCCAGCAGCCAAGACCAGCGGGGAGCCTACAATGAGCAGTTCTTC

V: TRBV18
size: -
D: -
J: TRBJ2-1
CDR3: CASSPGSGDEQFF
DNA: TGTGCCAGCTCCCCCGGGTCCGGGGATGAGCAGTTCTTC